This record concerns one TCR beta chain sequence. Its antigen is still unknown. The data originate from a study of CD8 T cells in Susac syndrome. In the study overall: There were Susac syndrome patients who were therapy-naive at blood draw, others on corticosteroids, and others on intravenous immunoglobulin alone.

General study results and limits: Expansion of clones was not seen in the CD4+ T cell repertoires of Susac syndrome.

Random hexamers were used to reverse transcribe the RNA input (roughly 0.5 to 1 ug). Multiplex PCR with immunoSEQ amplified the TCR beta CDR3 across 54 Vbeta and 13 Jbeta. TCRdb ran MiXCR on the immunoSEQ multiplex PCR reads and lists one entry per CDR3 protein. The sample comprises over 150,000 distinct CDR3 sequences, approximately 95% of which are singletons, and around 0.12% rests with the top ten. CDR1 is LGHDT, CDR2 YNNKEL, per germline (reference sequence). V shed 5 bases and J 2 bases; nucleotides not matched to a gene: 6. This CDR3 has 15 residues. CD8+ and CD4+ T cells from blood underwent TCR beta sequencing.

The receptor's source is a human donor with Susac syndrome. The chain couples TRBV3-1 to TRBJ2-5, with 9 bases lining up with TRBD1. Sequenced material: CD4+ T cells from PBMCs. CDR3 DNA: TGTGCCAGCAGCGGACAGGGGATCTGGCAAGAGACCCAGTACTTC. Its protein is CASSGQGIWQETQYF.